This T cell receptor beta chain is drawn from a study of CD8+ T cells in alopecia areata (dated by TCRdb to 2017 to 2018). In the study overall: The treated patients took part in an open-label pilot trial in which moderate-to-severe alopecia areata was treated with oral tofacitinib at 5 to 10 mg twice daily. Tofacitinib was given for 6 to 18 months, followed by 6 months of follow-up off drug to assess delayed response and recurrence. In both human patients and the C3H/HeJ mouse model, the study applied high-throughput TCRbeta sequencing to look at T cell clonal expansion in alopecia areata. Human TCRbeta sequencing covered scalp tissue and sorted CD4+ and CD8+ peripheral blood T cells from patchy and totalis/universalis alopecia areata patients and healthy controls. Biopsies were taken from tofacitinib-treated patients at baseline and again at 4 and 24 weeks into treatment, and several of those patients also had a later scalp biopsy. Scalp clonality was compared across normal scalp (n=4), patchy alopecia areata scalp (n=8), and alopecia totalis/universalis scalp (n=8). RNA came from the PAXgene miRNA kit for fixed scalp, the miRNeasy kit for PBMCs, and the RNeasy kit for mouse skin. Amplification of TCRbeta CDR3 regions was done by immunoSEQ multiplex PCR using 35 Vbeta forward primers and 13 Jbeta reverse primers.

As to this clone: Which antigen it targets is not known. Base-call qualities are not available, and no considerably larger clone is one nucleotide away.

The CDR3 has 14 amino acids, counting the end cysteine and phenylalanine. Only CDR3 DNA remains: 42 bases, in frame from the first base. Via the germline V gene (reference sequence), CDR1 is LNHNV and CDR2 YYDKDF. The germline V and J ends show losses of 8 bases and 0 bases respectively, and no gene match explains 4 bases of the junction. Library generation was performed with the immunoSEQ multiplex PCR assay. For TCR sequencing, RNA was extracted from every sample and reverse transcribed into cDNA to serve as template. First-strand cDNA was synthesized with SuperScript III using a 2:1 mix of oligo-dT and random hexamers. A synthetic immune receptor repertoire was used to assess amplification bias, and residual bias was removed computationally. On the authors' methods: Raw reads were preprocessed to remove errors, and CDR3 was defined according to IMGT conventions as the region from the conserved cysteine to phenylalanine. Clonality was calculated as 1 minus Shannon entropy normalized by log2 of the number of productive unique TCRs. Whether each scalp clone was CD4 or CD8 was inferred by checking scalp TCRbeta sequences against the CD4 and CD8 repertoires from sorted blood. Not all clones reach the TCRdb copy of this immuneACCESS table, which keeps in-frame sequences only. Checked studies attribute under half of the gap to unresolved V genes and leave the rest unexplained. The V and J calls and clone size were taken over from that table, and D and trimming were inferred from the DNA. In all, the sample holds 180,000 or so clones, and about 67% of those were seen once. Clones ranked in the top ten supply around 10% of the sample.

Explained via the paper, the time point label denotes: baseline before oral tofacitinib. Peripheral blood and lesional scalp punch biopsies were obtained from patients with alopecia areata. PBMCs were isolated by density centrifugation and stained for CD3, CD4 and CD8, and CD4+ and CD8+ T cells were sorted on a FACSAria. Overall study outcomes, separate from this receptor: Unlike mouse skin, where gammadelta T cells dominate, normal human skin contains resident alphabeta T cells that get sequenced too, which complicates analysis of the scalp TCR repertoire. Higher clonality and more expanded CD8+ clones were observed in lesional scalp than in normal scalp, particularly in alopecia totalis/universalis, a finding suggestive of antigenic drive. Shared TCR sequences between patients were less evident than in mice, which may be partly attributable to HLA diversity in the patient population.

Sample: CD8+ T cells sorted from blood, taken at week 0. Rearrangement joined TRBV15 to TRBJ2-3, and TRBD1 aligns with 8 junction nucleotides. This TCR came from a human donor with alopecia areata. For the CDR3, the sequence is CATGRDRSTDTQYF. The DNA reads TGTGCCACCGGCCGGGACAGGAGCACAGATACGCAGTATTTT.